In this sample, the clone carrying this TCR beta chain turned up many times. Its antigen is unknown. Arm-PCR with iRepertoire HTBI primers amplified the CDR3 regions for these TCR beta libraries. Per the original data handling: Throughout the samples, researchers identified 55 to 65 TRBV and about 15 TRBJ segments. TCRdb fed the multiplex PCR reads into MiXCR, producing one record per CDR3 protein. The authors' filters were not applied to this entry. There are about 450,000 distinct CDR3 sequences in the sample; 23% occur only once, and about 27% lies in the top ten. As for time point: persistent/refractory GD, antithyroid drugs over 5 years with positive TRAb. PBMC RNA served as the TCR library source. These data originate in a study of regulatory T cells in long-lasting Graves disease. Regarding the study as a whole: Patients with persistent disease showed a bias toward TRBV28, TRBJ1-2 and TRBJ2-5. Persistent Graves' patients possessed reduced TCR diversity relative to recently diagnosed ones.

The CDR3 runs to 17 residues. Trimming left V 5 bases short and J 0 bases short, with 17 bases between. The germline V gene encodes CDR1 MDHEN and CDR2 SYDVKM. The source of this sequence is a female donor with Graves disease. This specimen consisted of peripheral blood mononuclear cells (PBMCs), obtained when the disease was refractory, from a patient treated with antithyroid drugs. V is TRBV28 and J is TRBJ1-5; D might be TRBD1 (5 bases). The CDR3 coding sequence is TGTGCCAGCAGTCCCTTTGCAGGGAAGTATAGCAATCAGCCCCAGCATTTT. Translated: CASSPFAGKYSNQPQHF. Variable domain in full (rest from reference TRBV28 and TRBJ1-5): DVKVTQSSRYLVKRTGEKVFLECVQDMDHENMFWYRQDPGLGLRLIYFSYDVKMKEKGDIPEGYSVSREKKERFSLILESASTNQTSMYLCASSPFAGKYSNQPQHFGDGTRLSIL.